A single sample gave rise to the 20 T cell receptor beta chains below, sequenced in a study of blood T cell repertoires in COVID-19. The method was immunoSEQ multiplex PCR; TCRdb's version includes in-frame clones alone and lacks a portion of them. The sample carries almost 250,000 clones, about nine tenths recorded once. The sample taken for sequencing was peripheral blood. These receptors were collected from a woman aged 55-70 years who had recovered from COVID-19.

V is TRBV27 and J is TRBJ2-1, with TRBD1 identical over 7 bases. V trimming: 4 bases; J trimming: 7 bases; junction bases outside the gene matches: 13. The CDR3 loop spans 16 amino acids. Germline loops: CDR1 MNHEY, CDR2 SMNVEV (reference sequence). CDR3 coding DNA: TGTGCCAGCAGTTCCCCGACAGGGAGTATTAGAAATGAGCAGTTCTTC. This sequence encodes CASSSPTGSIRNEQFF.

The CDR3 region is CATSRAKTGEGYTF. The CDR3 DNA reads as TGTGCCACCAGCAGAGCGAAAACAGGGGAAGGCTACACCTTC. The genes are TRBV15 and TRBJ1-2, with 7 bases aligning to TRBD1. The length of the CDR3 is 14 residues. Germline loops: CDR1 LNHNV, CDR2 YYDKDF (reference sequence). V was pared by 1 base and J by 8 bases, with 7 bases of the junction left unmatched.

This chain links TRBV5-1 with TRBJ1-1; D perhaps matches TRBD1 (6 bases). Germline CDR1 SGHRS, CDR2 YFSETQ. This CDR3 region has 15 residues. Between the trimmed V and J ends, which lost 3 bases and 1 base, there was a span of 13 bases. The CDR3 nucleotides are TGCGCCAGCAGCTCGGATCGGACAGAGAACACTGAAGCTTTCTTT. This encodes CASSSDRTENTEAFF.

The chain couples TRBV4-1 to TRBJ2-3, with a weak D call TRBD1 (6 bases). Trimming took 1 base from V and 3 from J, leaving 14 bases between them. The CDR3 length is 16 residues. Germline CDR1 and CDR2: MGHRA and YSYEKL. The CDR3 DNA sequence: TGCGCCAGCAGCCAAGGATCCACAGGGAGTACAGATACGCAGTATTTT. Residues: CASSQGSTGSTDTQYF.

The V call is TRBV6-4, the J call TRBJ2-3; no firm D call. V gave up 2 bases and J gave up 1 base, with 10 bases separating them. CDR1 and CDR2 (germline): MRHNA, SNTAGT. The CDR3 totals 15 residues. This CDR3 is CASSDPGRRTDTQYF. The CDR3 DNA is TGTGCCAGCAGTGACCCAGGCAGGCGCACAGATACGCAGTATTTT.

The rearrangement joins TRBV5-1 to TRBJ2-5, with a tentative D call TRBD1 (5 bases). The V end was cut by 0 bases, the J end by 5 bases, with 17 bases between. Germline lookup yields CDR1 SGHRS and CDR2 YFSETQ. The CDR3 loop spans 16 amino acids. The CDR3 DNA is TGCGCCAGCAGCTTGGACGGTCAGGGATTGGGGGAGACCCAGTACTTC. Encoded protein: CASSLDGQGLGETQYF.

The chain couples TRBV7-3 to TRBJ2-5; TRBD1 aligns across 10 bases. The CDR3 is 14 residues long. Trimming cost V 4 bases and J 4 bases; bases outside gene matches: 3. Germline V CDR1 and CDR2: SGHTA, FQGTGA. CDR3 bases: TGTGCCAGCAGCTCGACAGGGGGCGCAGAGACCCAGTACTTC. Encoded protein: CASSSTGGAETQYF.

The V and J genes are TRBV12-2 and TRBJ2-4; no DNA check was done on the table's D call, TRBD1. TRBV12-2 counts as a pseudogene. This CDR3 is 17 amino acids long. Here the CDR3 DNA reads TGTGCAAGTCGAAGTAGCAGGGTTAGAGTATCCAAAAACATTCAGTACTTC. Translation: CASRSSRVRVSKNIQYF.

This clone showed up just a few times. CDR3 bases: TGTGCCAGCAGTTTTCAGGTGCCGAAGAAAAACTATGGCTACACCTTC. Residues: CASSFQVPKKNYGYTF. The chain employs TRBV27 and TRBJ1-2, with D unresolved. Looked up from germline, CDR1 is MNHEY and CDR2 is SMNVEV (reference sequence). V shed 3 bases and J shed 2 bases, with 16 bases lying between them. CDR3 length equals 16 residues.

This clone was found once. V is TRBV6-4 and J is TRBJ2-5, with 8 bases lining up with TRBD2. From germline, CDR1 is MRHNA and CDR2 SNTAGT. V shed 6 bases, J shed 5 bases, and the junction held 14 bases outside the gene matches. The CDR3 is 16 amino acids. This chain's CDR3 is CASRTRRGGGGETQYF. CDR3 DNA: TGTGCCAGCAGAACCCGACGGGGGGGAGGAGGGGAGACCCAGTACTTC.

This chain uses TRBV5-4 with TRBJ1-3, with 7 bases lining up with TRBD1. The CDR3 extends over 15 amino acids. V gave up 5 bases and J gave up 0 bases; unmatched junction bases: 5. Germline V lookup: CDR1 SGHNT, CDR2 YYREEE (reference sequence). The CDR3 DNA reads TGTGCCAGCAGTTCAAGACAGGGCTCTGGAAACACCATATATTTT. Protein: CASSSRQGSGNTIYF. The full variable domain, completed using reference TRBV5-4 and TRBJ1-3, is ETGVTQSPTHLIKTRGQQVTLRCSSQSGHNTVSWYQQALGQGPQFIFQYYREEENGRGNFPPRFSGLQFPNYSSELNVNALELDDSALYLCASSSRQGSGNTIYFGEGSWLTVV.

The chain recombines TRBV5-1 with TRBJ1-2; 10 bases match TRBD1. CDR1 is SGHRS, CDR2 YFSETQ, per germline. The CDR3 is 16 amino acids. After removal of 0 bases from V and 8 bases from J, the junction contained 10 bases not matched to a gene. The CDR3 nucleotides read TGCGCCAGCAGCTTGGCGGGTGGGACAGGGGTGCGAGGCTACACCTTC. This gives the protein CASSLAGGTGVRGYTF.

V usage is TRBV7-3 and J usage is TRBJ1-6; the D is unclear. The CDR3 loop spans 13 amino acids. In germline, CDR1 is SGHTA, CDR2 FQGTGA. Trimming took off 3 bases at V and 9 bases at J, with 9 bases between the two ends. CDR3 protein: CASSLAGGSPLHF. The DNA for the CDR3 is TGTGCCAGCAGCTTGGCAGGTGGTTCACCCCTCCACTTT. The complete variable domain, with remaining parts taken from reference TRBV7-3 and TRBJ1-6, reads GAGVSQTPSNKVTEKGKYVELRCDPISGHTALYWYRQSLGQGPEFLIYFQGTGAADDSGLPNDRFFAVRPEGSVSTLKIQRTERGDSAVYLCASSLAGGSPLHFGNGTRLTVT.

The gene calls are TRBV5-1 and TRBJ1-6; no reliable D call. Germline V lookup: CDR1 SGHRS, CDR2 YFSETQ. The CDR3 has 15 amino acids. Trimming left V 0 bases short and J 7 bases short, with 11 bases between. The CDR3 DNA follows: TGCGCCAGCAGCTTGGGGGAGATAGGGAATTCACCCCTCCACTTT. Its translation is CASSLGEIGNSPLHF.

V usage is TRBV6-5 and J usage is TRBJ1-4; tentative D call: TRBD1 (5 bases). The CDR3 has 15 residues. Germline CDR1 and CDR2: MNHEY and SVGAGI. The V and J ends lost 0 bases and 8 bases respectively, with 13 bases between them. CDR3 region: CASSYSVRAGEKLFF. The CDR3 nucleotides read TGTGCCAGCAGTTACTCGGTCAGGGCTGGGGAAAAACTGTTTTTT.

The chain combines TRBV28 with TRBJ1-1; maybe TRBD1 (5 bases). Germline V gene sequence: CDR1 MDHEN, CDR2 SYDVKM. The CDR3 is 16 residues long. V shed 3 bases and J shed 5 bases, with 19 bases lying between them. The DNA for the CDR3 is TGTGCCAGCAGTTTCCTGACCGGGACTCCCCGGACTGAAGCTTTCTTT. Encoded protein: CASSFLTGTPRTEAFF.

The rearrangement links TRBV25-1 to TRBJ1-1; 8 bases fit TRBD1. The V gene end was trimmed by 3 bases and the J gene end by 11 bases; junction bases not matched to a gene: 11. This CDR3 spans 14 amino acids. Germline lookup yields CDR1 MGHDK and CDR2 SYGVNS. The CDR3 is CASSDPRGQVDAFF. Written as DNA, the CDR3 is TGTGCCAGCAGTGACCCCAGGGGGCAAGTGGACGCTTTCTTT.

This chain uses TRBV5-1 with TRBJ1-2, with 9 bases aligning to TRBD1. CDR1 is SGHRS and CDR2 is YFSETQ in the germline V gene. J was trimmed by 2 bases and V by 0 bases; bases with no gene match: 5. The length of the CDR3 is 16 residues. CDR3 bases: TGCGCCAGCAGCTTGGAGCTAGGACAGGGGAACTATGGCTACACCTTC. Translated: CASSLELGQGNYGYTF. The variable domain in full, completed from reference TRBV5-1 and TRBJ1-2, reads KAGVTQTPRYLIKTRGQQVTLSCSPISGHRSVSWYQQTPGQGLQFLFEYFSETQRNKGNFPGRFSGRQFSNSRSEMNVSTLELGDSALYLCASSLELGQGNYGYTFGSGTRLTVV.

This clone was observed a handful of times. This chain connects TRBV9 to TRBJ2-5; 9 bases match TRBD2. V was clipped by 0 bases and J by 8 bases; unmatched bases: 5. The CDR3 consists of 14 residues. Germline V gives CDR1 SGDLS, CDR2 YYNGEE. CDR3 nucleotide sequence: TGTGCCAGCAGCGTAGGGACTAGCGCCCCTACCCAGTACTTC. This translates into CASSVGTSAPTQYF.

The chain employs TRBV4-1 and TRBJ1-3; D is perhaps TRBD1 (5 bases). Germline values: CDR1 MGHRA, CDR2 YSYEKL. Between the trimmed V and J ends, which lost 4 bases and 3 bases, there was a span of 19 bases. This CDR3 region has 17 residues. CDR3 sequence (DNA): TGCGCCAGCAGCCGACTGAGACTCGGGGGTTTTGGAAACACCATATATTTT. It translates to CASSRLRLGGFGNTIYF.